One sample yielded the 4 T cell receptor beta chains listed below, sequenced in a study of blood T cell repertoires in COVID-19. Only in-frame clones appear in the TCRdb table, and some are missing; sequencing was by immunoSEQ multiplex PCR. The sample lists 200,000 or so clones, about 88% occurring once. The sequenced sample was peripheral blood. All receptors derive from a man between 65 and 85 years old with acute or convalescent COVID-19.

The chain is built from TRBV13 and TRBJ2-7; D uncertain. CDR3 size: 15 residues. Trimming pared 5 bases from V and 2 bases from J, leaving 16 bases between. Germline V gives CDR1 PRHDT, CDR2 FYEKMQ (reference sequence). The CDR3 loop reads CASSLVGRTPYEQYF. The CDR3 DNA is TGTGCCAGCAGCCTAGTTGGTCGAACTCCCTACGAGCAGTACTTC.

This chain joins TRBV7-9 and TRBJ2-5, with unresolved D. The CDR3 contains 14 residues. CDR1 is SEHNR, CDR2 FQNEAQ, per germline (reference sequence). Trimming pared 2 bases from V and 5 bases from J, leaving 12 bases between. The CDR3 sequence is CASSLLNSEETQYF. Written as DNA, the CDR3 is TGTGCCAGCAGCTTATTGAATTCTGAGGAGACCCAGTACTTC.

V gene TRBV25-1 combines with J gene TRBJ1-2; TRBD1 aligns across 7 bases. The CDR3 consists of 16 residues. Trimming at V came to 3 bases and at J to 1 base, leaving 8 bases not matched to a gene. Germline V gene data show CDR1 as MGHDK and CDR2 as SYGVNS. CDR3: CASSDARDSLNYGYTF. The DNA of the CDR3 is TGTGCCAGCAGTGATGCCCGGGACAGCCTTAACTATGGCTACACCTTC.

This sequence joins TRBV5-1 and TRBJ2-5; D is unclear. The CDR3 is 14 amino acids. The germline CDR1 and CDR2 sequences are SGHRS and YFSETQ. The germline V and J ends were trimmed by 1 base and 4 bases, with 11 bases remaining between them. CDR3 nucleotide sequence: TGCGCCAGCAGCTTGCGAGTGTACAGAGAGACCCAGTACTTC. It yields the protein CASSLRVYRETQYF.